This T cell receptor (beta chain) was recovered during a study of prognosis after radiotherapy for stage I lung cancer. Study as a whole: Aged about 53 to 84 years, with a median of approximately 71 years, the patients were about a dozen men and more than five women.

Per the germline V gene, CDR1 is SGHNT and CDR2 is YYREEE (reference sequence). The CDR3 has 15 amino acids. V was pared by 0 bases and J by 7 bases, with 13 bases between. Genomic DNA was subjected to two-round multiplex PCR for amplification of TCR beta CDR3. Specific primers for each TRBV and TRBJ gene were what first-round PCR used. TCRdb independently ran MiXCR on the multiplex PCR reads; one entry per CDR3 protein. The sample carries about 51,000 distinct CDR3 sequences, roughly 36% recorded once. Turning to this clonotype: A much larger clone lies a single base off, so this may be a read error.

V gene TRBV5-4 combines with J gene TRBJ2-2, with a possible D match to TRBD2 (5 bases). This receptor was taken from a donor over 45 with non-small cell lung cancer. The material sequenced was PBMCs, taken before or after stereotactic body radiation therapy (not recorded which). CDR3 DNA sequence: TGTGCCAGCAGCTTGGACTTTCATGCGGGCGGGGAGCTGTTTTTT. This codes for CASSLDFHAGGELFF.